Listed below are T cell receptor beta chains from one sample, sequenced in a study of cytomegalovirus exposure and HLA in healthy donors. Data came from immunoSEQ multiplex PCR; TCRdb stores just in-frame clones and leaves some out. Among 150,000 to 200,000 clones listed, 85% were seen once. Specimen: PBMCs. The receptor source for this set is a young man in good health and CMV-seropositive. CDR3s include the opening cysteine and the closing phenylalanine or tryptophan. Fields, in order: V gene, clone size, D gene, J gene, CDR3 protein, CDR3 DNA. D genes are given only for firm matches. Size is stated for part of the rows, as once, few or many counts, or as a class when the clone is expanded.

V gene: TRBV28; clone size: NA; D gene: NA; J gene: TRBJ2-7; CDR3 protein: CASSLAPSHEQYF; CDR3 DNA: TGTGCCAGCAGTTTGGCCCCCTCCCACGAGCAGTACTTC
V gene: TRBV27; clone size: few; D gene: NA; J gene: TRBJ1-2; CDR3 protein: CASMSGYYGYTF; CDR3 DNA: TGTGCCAGCATGAGCGGTTACTATGGCTACACCTTC
V gene: TRBV11-2; clone size: NA; D gene: NA; J gene: TRBJ2-7; CDR3 protein: CASSLVEAVASSYEQYF; CDR3 DNA: TGTGCCAGCAGCTTAGTGGAGGCGGTCGCAAGCTCCTACGAGCAGTACTTC
V gene: TRBV5-1; clone size: NA; D gene: TRBD1; J gene: TRBJ2-7; CDR3 protein: CASSLGQGVGEQYF; CDR3 DNA: TGCGCCAGCAGCTTGGGACAGGGGGTGGGGGAGCAGTACTTC
V gene: TRBV25-1; clone size: NA; D gene: NA; J gene: TRBJ1-1; CDR3 protein: CASSIGTVNTEAFF; CDR3 DNA: TGTGCCAGCAGTATAGGGACTGTGAACACTGAAGCTTTCTTT
V gene: TRBV23-1; clone size: NA; D gene: NA; J gene: TRBJ2-2; CDR3 protein: CARSPGASHSGELFF; CDR3 DNA: TGCGCCCGTTCCCCAGGGGCTTCCCATTCCGGGGAGCTGTTTTTT
V gene: TRBV11-3; clone size: NA; D gene: TRBD1; J gene: TRBJ2-7; CDR3 protein: CASELRGYYEQYF; CDR3 DNA: TGTGCCAGCGAGCTCAGGGGGTACTACGAGCAGTACTTC
V gene: TRBV27; clone size: few; D gene: NA; J gene: TRBJ1-2; CDR3 protein: CASSPRARDFGYTF; CDR3 DNA: TGTGCCAGCAGCCCAAGGGCCAGGGATTTTGGCTACACCTTC
V gene: TRBV5-6; clone size: NA; D gene: NA; J gene: TRBJ1-3; CDR3 protein: CASSLLQGNTIYF; CDR3 DNA: TGTGCCAGCAGCTTGTTACAGGGAAACACCATATATTTT
V gene: TRBV25-1; clone size: NA; D gene: TRBD1; J gene: TRBJ2-7; CDR3 protein: CASSEGTARYF; CDR3 DNA: TGTGCCAGCAGTGAAGGGACAGCCCGGTACTTC
V gene: TRBV7-8; clone size: NA; D gene: NA; J gene: TRBJ2-5; CDR3 protein: CASSLAADISGEETQYF; CDR3 DNA: TGTGCCAGCAGCTTAGCCGCTGATATTAGCGGAGAAGAGACCCAGTACTTC
V gene: TRBV5-1; clone size: once; D gene: TRBD1; J gene: TRBJ1-1; CDR3 protein: CASSPTGQGGTEAFF; CDR3 DNA: TGCGCCAGCAGCCCGACAGGACAGGGCGGCACTGAAGCTTTCTTT
V gene: TRBV12-5; clone size: NA; D gene: TRBD1; J gene: TRBJ1-5; CDR3 protein: CASGSAGGGQPQHF; CDR3 DNA: TGTGCTAGTGGTTCCGCAGGGGGCGGGCAGCCCCAGCATTTT
V gene: TRBV6-1; clone size: NA; D gene: TRBD2; J gene: TRBJ2-1; CDR3 protein: CATNGRSYNEQFF; CDR3 DNA: TGTGCCACCAACGGGAGGTCCTACAATGAGCAGTTCTTC
V gene: TRBV7-9; clone size: NA; D gene: NA; J gene: TRBJ2-7; CDR3 protein: CASSRQAVGYEQYF; CDR3 DNA: TGTGCCAGCAGCCGACAGGCGGTCGGTTACGAGCAGTACTTC
V gene: TRBV5-1; clone size: NA; D gene: NA; J gene: TRBJ2-7; CDR3 protein: CASSLEDKYEQYF; CDR3 DNA: TGCGCCAGCAGCTTGGAGGACAAGTACGAGCAGTACTTC
V gene: TRBV6-5; clone size: once; D gene: TRBD1; J gene: TRBJ2-1; CDR3 protein: CASSYNRGNEQFF; CDR3 DNA: TGTGCCAGCAGTTACAACAGGGGCAATGAGCAGTTCTTC